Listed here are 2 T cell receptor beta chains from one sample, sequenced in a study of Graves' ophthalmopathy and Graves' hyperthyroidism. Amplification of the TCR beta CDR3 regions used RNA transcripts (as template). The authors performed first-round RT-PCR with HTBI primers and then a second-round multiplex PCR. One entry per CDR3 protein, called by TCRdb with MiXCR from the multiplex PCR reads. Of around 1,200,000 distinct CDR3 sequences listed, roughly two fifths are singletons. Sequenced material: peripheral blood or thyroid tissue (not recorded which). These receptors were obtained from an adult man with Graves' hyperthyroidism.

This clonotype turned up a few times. CDR3 DNA: TGCGCCAGCAGTGAAGCTAGCGACACAGATACGCAGTATTTT. This gives the protein CASSEASDTDTQYF. The chain links TRBV10-1 to TRBJ2-3; tentative D call: TRBD2 (6 bases). The germline gives CDR1 WNHNN, CDR2 SYGVQD (reference sequence). The CDR3 is 14 amino acids. Deletions cut 3 bases from V and 2 bases from J, with 9 bases between.

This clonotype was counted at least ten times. CDR3 bases: TGTGCCAGCAGAAAAGACGGCCGGCTGGTGGAGACCCAGTACTTC. The encoded protein is CASRKDGRLVETQYF. The chain combines TRBV7-8 with TRBJ2-5; D call uncertain. Trimming took off 6 bases at V and 5 bases at J, with 19 bases between the two ends. Germline V CDR1 and CDR2: SGHVS, FQNEAQ. CDR3 size: 15 residues. The complete variable domain, with remaining parts taken from reference TRBV7-8 and TRBJ2-5, reads GAGVSQSPRYKVAKRGQDVALRCDPISGHVSLFWYQQALGQGPEFLTYFQNEAQLDKSGLPSDRFFAERPEGSVSTLKIQRTQQEDSAVYLCASRKDGRLVETQYFGPGTRLLVL.